This T cell receptor (beta chain) derives from a study of blood T cell repertoires in COVID-19. Clones were read by immunoSEQ multiplex PCR, and TCRdb kept only the in-frame ones, dropping some. The table includes about 190,000 clones, 70% to 90% detected once. Sequenced: peripheral blood. The clonotype comes from a woman in her 70s with active or convalescent COVID-19.

The DNA of the CDR3 is TGTGCCAGCAGCCTAAGGACTAGCGGGAGATCTGGGGAGCTGTTTTTT. It yields the protein CASSLRTSGRSGELFF. The chain uses TRBV7-9 and TRBJ2-2; 13 nucleotides match TRBD2. The CDR3 is made up of 16 amino acids. With 5 bases clipped from V and 8 bases from J, the junction kept 8 bases outside the gene matches. Germline-derived CDR1 and CDR2 are SEHNR and FQNEAQ (reference sequence).